This T cell receptor beta chain derives from a study of vaccination effects on CD4 cells after COVID-19. Whole-study context: After the second dose, samples were taken at median day 72.

About this clone: Its target is not known.

Between days 10 and 11 of culture, CD4+ T cells were separated out. Participants completed two doses of the BNT162b2 or mRNA-1273 vaccine. Half the medium was swapped for IL-2 medium on days 3 and 7. Measured with immunoSEQ multiplex PCR; TCRdb has only the in-frame clones, and not every one. Of about 9,700 clones listed, approximately 76% are singletons. There are 14 residues in the CDR3. Per the germline V gene, CDR1 is SGHAT and CDR2 is FQNNGV. Trimming removed 5 bases from V and 3 bases from J, with 11 bases in between. Specimen: CD4+ T cells from PBMCs cultured without peptide, collected after COVID-19 vaccination. This rearrangement joins TRBV11-2 to TRBJ2-1; D is unresolved. This clonotype was sampled from a human donor who received a COVID-19 vaccine. This CDR3 is CASSNRAGYNEQFF. The CDR3 DNA reads TGTGCCAGCAGCAACCGGGCTGGCTACAATGAGCAGTTCTTC.